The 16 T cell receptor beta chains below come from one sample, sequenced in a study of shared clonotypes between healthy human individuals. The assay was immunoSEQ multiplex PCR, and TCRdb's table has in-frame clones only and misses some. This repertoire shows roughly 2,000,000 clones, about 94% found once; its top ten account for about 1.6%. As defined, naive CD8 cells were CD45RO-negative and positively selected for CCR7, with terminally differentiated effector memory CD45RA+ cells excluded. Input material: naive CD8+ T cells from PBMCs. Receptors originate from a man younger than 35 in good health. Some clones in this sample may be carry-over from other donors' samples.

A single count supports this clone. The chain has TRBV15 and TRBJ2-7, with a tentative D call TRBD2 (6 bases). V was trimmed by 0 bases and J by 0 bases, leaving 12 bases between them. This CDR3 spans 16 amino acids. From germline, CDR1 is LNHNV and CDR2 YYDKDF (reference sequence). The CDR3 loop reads CATSRDRGTLSYEQYF. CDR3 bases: TGTGCCACCAGCAGAGATCGCGGGACCCTCTCCTACGAGCAGTACTTC. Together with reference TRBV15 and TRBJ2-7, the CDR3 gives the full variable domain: DAMVIQNPRYQVTQFGKPVTLSCSQTLNHNVMYWYQQKSSQAPKLLFHYYDKDFNNEADTPDNFQSRRPNTSFCFLDIRSPGLGDTAMYLCATSRDRGTLSYEQYFGPGTRLTVT.

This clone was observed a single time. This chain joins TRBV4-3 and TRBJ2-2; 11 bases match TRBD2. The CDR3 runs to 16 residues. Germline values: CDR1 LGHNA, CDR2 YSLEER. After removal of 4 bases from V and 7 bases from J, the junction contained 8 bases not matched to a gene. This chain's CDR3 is CASSPSSGRTDGELFF. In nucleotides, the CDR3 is TGCGCCAGCAGCCCATCTAGCGGGAGGACCGACGGGGAGCTGTTTTTT.

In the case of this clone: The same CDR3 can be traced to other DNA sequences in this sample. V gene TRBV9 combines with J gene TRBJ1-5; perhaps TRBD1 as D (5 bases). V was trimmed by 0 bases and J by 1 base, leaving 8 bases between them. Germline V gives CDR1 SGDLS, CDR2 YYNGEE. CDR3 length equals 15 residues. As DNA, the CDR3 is TGTGCCAGCAGCGTAGGACAGTCAAGCAATCAGCCCCAGCATTTT. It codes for CASSVGQSSNQPQHF.

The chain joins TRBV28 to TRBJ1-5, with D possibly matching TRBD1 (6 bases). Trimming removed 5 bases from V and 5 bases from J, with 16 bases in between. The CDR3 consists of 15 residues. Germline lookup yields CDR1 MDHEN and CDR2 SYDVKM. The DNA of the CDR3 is TGTGCCAGCAGTCCCGGGACACCCTTCGATCAGCCCCAGCATTTT. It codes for CASSPGTPFDQPQHF. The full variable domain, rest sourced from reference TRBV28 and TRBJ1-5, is DVKVTQSSRYLVKRTGEKVFLECVQDMDHENMFWYRQDPGLGLRLIYFSYDVKMKEKGDIPEGYSVSREKKERFSLILESASTNQTSMYLCASSPGTPFDQPQHFGDGTRLSIL.

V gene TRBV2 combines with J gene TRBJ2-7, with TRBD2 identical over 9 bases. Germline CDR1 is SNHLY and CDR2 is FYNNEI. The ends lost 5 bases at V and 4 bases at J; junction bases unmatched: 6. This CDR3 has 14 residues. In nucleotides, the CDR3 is TGTGCCAGCAGTCTAGCGGGATCAGGGTACGAGCAGTACTTC. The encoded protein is CASSLAGSGYEQYF.

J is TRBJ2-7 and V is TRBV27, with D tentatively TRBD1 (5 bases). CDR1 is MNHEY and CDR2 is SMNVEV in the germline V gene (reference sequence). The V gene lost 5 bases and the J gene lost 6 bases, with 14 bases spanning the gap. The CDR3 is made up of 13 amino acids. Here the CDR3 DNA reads TGTGCCAGCAGTCCCTGGACATGGGGCGAGCAGTACTTC. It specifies CASSPWTWGEQYF.

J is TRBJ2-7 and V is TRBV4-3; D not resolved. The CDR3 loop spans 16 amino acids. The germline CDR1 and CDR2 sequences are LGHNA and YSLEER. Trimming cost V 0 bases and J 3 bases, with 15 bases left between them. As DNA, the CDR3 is TGCGCCAGCAGCCAAGATCGGGCGGCCTCGGGCTACGAGCAGTACTTC. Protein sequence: CASSQDRAASGYEQYF.

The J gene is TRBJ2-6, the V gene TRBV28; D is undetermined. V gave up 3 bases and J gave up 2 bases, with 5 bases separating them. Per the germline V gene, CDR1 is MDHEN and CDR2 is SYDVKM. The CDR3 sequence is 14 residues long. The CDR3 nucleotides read TGTGCCAGCAGTTTTGTAACTGGGGCCAACGTCCTGACTTTC. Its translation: CASSFVTGANVLTF.

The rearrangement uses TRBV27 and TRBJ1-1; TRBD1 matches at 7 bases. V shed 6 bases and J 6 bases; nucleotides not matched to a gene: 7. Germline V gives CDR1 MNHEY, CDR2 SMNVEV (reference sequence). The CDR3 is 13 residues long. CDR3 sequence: CASSTYDRAEAFF. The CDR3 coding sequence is TGTGCCAGCAGCACCTACGACAGGGCTGAAGCTTTCTTT.

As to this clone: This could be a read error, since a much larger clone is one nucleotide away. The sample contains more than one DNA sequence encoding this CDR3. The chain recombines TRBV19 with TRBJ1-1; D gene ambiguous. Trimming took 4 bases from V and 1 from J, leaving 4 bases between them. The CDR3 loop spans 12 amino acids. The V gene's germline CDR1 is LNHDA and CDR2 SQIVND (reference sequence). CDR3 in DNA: TGTGCCAGTAGTACACGGAACACTGAAGCTTTCTTT. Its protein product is CASSTRNTEAFF. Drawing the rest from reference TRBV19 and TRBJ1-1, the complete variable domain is DGGITQSPKYLFRKEGQNVTLSCEQNLNHDAMYWYRQDPGQGLRLIYYSQIVNDFQKGDIAEGYSVSREKKESFPLTVTSAQKNPTAFYLCASSTRNTEAFFGQGTRLTVV.

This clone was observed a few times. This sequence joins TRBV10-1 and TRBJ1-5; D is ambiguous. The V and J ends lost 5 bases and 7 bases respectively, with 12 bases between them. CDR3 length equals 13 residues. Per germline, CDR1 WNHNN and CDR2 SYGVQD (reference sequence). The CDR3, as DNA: TGCGCCAGCAGTCAAGGTTGGGGACAGCCCCAGCATTTT. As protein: CASSQGWGQPQHF.

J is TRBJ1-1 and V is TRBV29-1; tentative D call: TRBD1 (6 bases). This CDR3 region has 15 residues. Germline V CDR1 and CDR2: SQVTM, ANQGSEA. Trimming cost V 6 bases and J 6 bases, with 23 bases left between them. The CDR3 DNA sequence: TGCAGCGTGGACGGGACACCCGTGAGTGGGGCTGAAGCTTTCTTT. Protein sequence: CSVDGTPVSGAEAFF.

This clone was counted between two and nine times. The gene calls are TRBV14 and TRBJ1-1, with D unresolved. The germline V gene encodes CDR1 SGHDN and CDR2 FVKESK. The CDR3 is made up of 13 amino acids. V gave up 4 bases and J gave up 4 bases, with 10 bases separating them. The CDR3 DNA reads TGTGCCAGCAGCCCGAGGATTGTCACTGAAGCTTTCTTT. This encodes CASSPRIVTEAFF.

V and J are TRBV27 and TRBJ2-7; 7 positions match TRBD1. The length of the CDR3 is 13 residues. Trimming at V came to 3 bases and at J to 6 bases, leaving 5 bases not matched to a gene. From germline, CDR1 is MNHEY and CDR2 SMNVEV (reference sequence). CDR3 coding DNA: TGTGCCAGCAGTTTGACAGGGTATTCCGAGCAGTACTTC. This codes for CASSLTGYSEQYF.

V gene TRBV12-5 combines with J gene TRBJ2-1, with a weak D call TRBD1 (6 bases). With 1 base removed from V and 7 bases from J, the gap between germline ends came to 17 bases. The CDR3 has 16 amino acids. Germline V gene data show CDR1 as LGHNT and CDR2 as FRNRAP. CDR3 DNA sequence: TGTGCTAGTGGTTTGGCAGGGGTTGAGGTGGGGAATGAGCAGTTCTTC. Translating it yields CASGLAGVEVGNEQFF. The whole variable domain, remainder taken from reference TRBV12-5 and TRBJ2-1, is DARVTQTPRHKVTEMGQEVTMRCQPILGHNTVFWYRQTMMQGLELLAYFRNRAPLDDSGMPKDRFSAEMPDATLATLKIQPSEPRDSAVYFCASGLAGVEVGNEQFFGPGTRLTVL.

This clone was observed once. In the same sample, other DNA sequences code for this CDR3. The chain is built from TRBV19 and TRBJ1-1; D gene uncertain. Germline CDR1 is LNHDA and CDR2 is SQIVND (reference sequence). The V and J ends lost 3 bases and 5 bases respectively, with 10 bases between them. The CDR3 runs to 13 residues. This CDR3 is CASSIWEGTEAFF. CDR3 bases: TGTGCCAGTAGTATTTGGGAGGGAACTGAAGCTTTCTTT.